The rows below give T cell receptor beta chains drawn from one sample of a study of immune characterization of retroperitoneal liposarcoma. TCRdb processed the PCR reads anew with MiXCR; each CDR3 protein has one entry. This table has roughly 8,200 distinct CDR3 sequences, about 47% appearing once. Sequenced sample: tumor tissue. The receptors were sampled from a male donor with retroperitoneal liposarcoma. Each CDR3 is given with its conserved first and last residue. Each record gives: J gene, V gene, D gene, clone size, CDR3 DNA, CDR3 protein. A D gene is named only where the DNA matches it firmly. Expanded clones get a size class; other rows say once, few or many, or leave the size out.

j_call: TRBJ1-6; v_call: TRBV6-1; d_call: .; clone_size: .; cdr3_nt: TGTGCCAGCAGTGAACGGGGGCGGAATTCACCCCTCCACTTT; cdr3_aa: CASSERGRNSPLHF
j_call: TRBJ2-7; v_call: TRBV7-2; d_call: TRBD2; clone_size: few; cdr3_nt: TGTGCCAGCAGCTTAGACGGCGGGAGTCTCAAGTACGAGCAGTACTTC; cdr3_aa: CASSLDGGSLKYEQYF
j_call: TRBJ2-5; v_call: TRBV6-6; d_call: TRBD1; clone_size: .; cdr3_nt: TGTGCCAGCAGGACAGGGTCAGAGACCCAGTACTTC; cdr3_aa: CASRTGSETQYF
j_call: TRBJ2-7; v_call: TRBV6-8; d_call: TRBD1; clone_size: once; cdr3_nt: TGTGCCAGCAAGGGGGCCCTTTTGGACGAGCAGTACTTC; cdr3_aa: CASKGALLDEQYF
j_call: TRBJ2-2; v_call: TRBV6-6; d_call: TRBD1; clone_size: once; cdr3_nt: TGTGCCAGCAGTTACCCCCGACAGGGGTTCGCCGGGGAGCTGTTTTTT; cdr3_aa: CASSYPRQGFAGELFF
j_call: TRBJ2-1; v_call: TRBV6-1; d_call: TRBD1; clone_size: .; cdr3_nt: TGTGCCAGCAGCGCTTTAGGGACAGGGATATACAATGAGCAGTTCTTC; cdr3_aa: CASSALGTGIYNEQFF
j_call: TRBJ2-1; v_call: TRBV6-6; d_call: TRBD1; clone_size: many; cdr3_nt: TGTGCCAGCAGTTACTCGTCCGGGACAGGGGGCAATGAGCAGTTCTTC; cdr3_aa: CASSYSSGTGGNEQFF
j_call: TRBJ2-1; v_call: TRBV10-3; d_call: .; clone_size: few; cdr3_nt: TGTGCCATCCGAGCGTCCACGGACAATGAGCAGTTCTTC; cdr3_aa: CAIRASTDNEQFF
j_call: TRBJ2-3; v_call: TRBV6-6; d_call: TRBD2; clone_size: .; cdr3_nt: TGTGCCAGCAGGGTACTAGCGGGAGTGGCAGATACGCAGTATTTT; cdr3_aa: CASRVLAGVADTQYF
j_call: TRBJ2-1; v_call: TRBV5-1; d_call: TRBD1; clone_size: .; cdr3_nt: TGCGCCAGCAGCTTTGGACAGGGGGCTAGTGAGCAGTTCTTC; cdr3_aa: CASSFGQGASEQFF
j_call: TRBJ2-1; v_call: TRBV6-1; d_call: TRBD1; clone_size: .; cdr3_nt: TGTGCCAGCAGACCAGGGACAGGTCGGGATGAGCAGTTCTTC; cdr3_aa: CASRPGTGRDEQFF
j_call: TRBJ1-2; v_call: TRBV6-1; d_call: .; clone_size: few; cdr3_nt: TGTGCCAGCAAGGCCCAGAGAGACGGGGGAGACACCTTC; cdr3_aa: CASKAQRDGGDTF
j_call: TRBJ2-3; v_call: TRBV12-3/TRBV12-4; d_call: TRBD2; clone_size: medium-sized; cdr3_nt: TGTGCCAGCACCATAGCGGGAGGGCCGGGTTATACGCAGTATTTT; cdr3_aa: CASTIAGGPGYTQYF
j_call: TRBJ2-7; v_call: TRBV11-2; d_call: TRBD1; clone_size: .; cdr3_nt: TGTGCCAGCAGCTTAGAGTGGACAGGGGGTCGGAGTGAGCAGTACTTC; cdr3_aa: CASSLEWTGGRSEQYF
j_call: TRBJ1-2; v_call: TRBV6-1; d_call: .; clone_size: few; cdr3_nt: TGTGCCAGCAGTGAAGGGGACGACACCTTC; cdr3_aa: CASSEGDDTF
j_call: TRBJ1-2; v_call: TRBV7-2; d_call: TRBD1; clone_size: .; cdr3_nt: TGTGCCAGCAGTCAAACAGGGGGCGCGAGCTATGGCTACACCTTC; cdr3_aa: CASSQTGGASYGYTF
j_call: TRBJ2-7; v_call: TRBV11-1; d_call: .; clone_size: large; cdr3_nt: TGTGCCAGCAGCTACATCAACACAAATCCCAACGAGCAGTACTTC; cdr3_aa: CASSYINTNPNEQYF
j_call: TRBJ2-2; v_call: TRBV10-1; d_call: .; clone_size: .; cdr3_nt: TGCGCCAGCTCAGGGATAAACGGGGAGCTGTTTTTT; cdr3_aa: CASSGINGELFF
j_call: TRBJ2-1; v_call: TRBV6-1; d_call: TRBD2; clone_size: many; cdr3_nt: TGTGCCAGCAGACTAGCGACCTACTACGAGCAGTTCTTC; cdr3_aa: CASRLATYYEQFF
j_call: TRBJ2-1; v_call: TRBV6-4; d_call: .; clone_size: .; cdr3_nt: TGTGCCAGCAGTGACGGAGGAGTTAATGAGCAGTTCTTC; cdr3_aa: CASSDGGVNEQFF
j_call: TRBJ2-5; v_call: TRBV7-6; d_call: .; clone_size: .; cdr3_nt: TGTGCTAGCAGCTTAGTATTTGGGGGAGAGACCCAGTACTTC; cdr3_aa: CASSLVFGGETQYF
j_call: TRBJ2-1; v_call: TRBV10-1; d_call: .; clone_size: .; cdr3_nt: TGCGCCAGCAGTGAGTCGTCGGGCTCCTACAATGAGCAGTTCTTC; cdr3_aa: CASSESSGSYNEQFF
j_call: TRBJ2-3; v_call: TRBV6-1; d_call: TRBD2; clone_size: once; cdr3_nt: TGTGCCAGCAGTGAAAAACTGACCGGCGGGAGTAGCACAGATACGCAGTATTTT; cdr3_aa: CASSEKLTGGSSTDTQYF
j_call: TRBJ2-3; v_call: TRBV7-6; d_call: .; clone_size: .; cdr3_nt: TGTGCCAGCAGCTTAGTGATCGGATCTAGCACAGATACGCAGTATTTT; cdr3_aa: CASSLVIGSSTDTQYF
j_call: TRBJ2-5; v_call: TRBV27; d_call: .; clone_size: .; cdr3_nt: TGTGCCAGCAGTCGCCGTGGGGGCCGGGAGACCCAGTACTTC; cdr3_aa: CASSRRGGRETQYF
j_call: TRBJ2-3; v_call: TRBV6-4; d_call: TRBD2; clone_size: medium-sized; cdr3_nt: TGTGCCAGCAGTGAAGCGGGAGCGGGAGATACGCAGTATTTT; cdr3_aa: CASSEAGAGDTQYF
j_call: TRBJ2-1; v_call: TRBV6-1; d_call: .; clone_size: many; cdr3_nt: TGTGCCAGCGGGGACTATGAGCAGTTCTTC; cdr3_aa: CASGDYEQFF
j_call: TRBJ2-5; v_call: TRBV7-2; d_call: .; clone_size: many; cdr3_nt: TGTGCCAGCAGTATTAAAGAGACCCAGTACTTC; cdr3_aa: CASSIKETQYF
j_call: TRBJ2-2; v_call: TRBV6-1; d_call: .; clone_size: few; cdr3_nt: TGTGCCAGCAGTGAAGCGAGAGGGATCCCCGGGGAGCTGTTTTTT; cdr3_aa: CASSEARGIPGELFF
j_call: TRBJ2-5; v_call: TRBV6-5; d_call: .; clone_size: .; cdr3_nt: TGTGCCAGCGGGATCCAAGAGACCCAGTACTTC; cdr3_aa: CASGIQETQYF
j_call: TRBJ2-7; v_call: TRBV6-6; d_call: TRBD1; clone_size: .; cdr3_nt: TGTGCCAGCAGTTACGGTTTGGGACAGGGCTACAATGAGCAGTACTTC; cdr3_aa: CASSYGLGQGYNEQYF
j_call: TRBJ2-1; v_call: TRBV6-5; d_call: .; clone_size: .; cdr3_nt: TGTGCCAGCAGTTCCCATGGAGTCTCCTACGAGCAGTTCTTC; cdr3_aa: CASSSHGVSYEQFF
j_call: TRBJ2-1; v_call: TRBV6-5; d_call: .; clone_size: many; cdr3_nt: TGTGCCAGCAGTTACGACGCGGGGTTCGGGGAGCAGTTCTTC; cdr3_aa: CASSYDAGFGEQFF
j_call: TRBJ2-5; v_call: TRBV6-1; d_call: .; clone_size: .; cdr3_nt: TGTGCCAGCAGCCAATCTAGCCAAGAGACCCAGTACTTC; cdr3_aa: CASSQSSQETQYF
j_call: TRBJ2-7; v_call: TRBV27; d_call: TRBD2; clone_size: .; cdr3_nt: TGTGCCAGCACGGGCGGGAGTAACGAGCAGTACTTC; cdr3_aa: CASTGGSNEQYF
j_call: TRBJ2-1; v_call: TRBV6-5; d_call: .; clone_size: .; cdr3_nt: TGTGCCAGCAGTTACTCGATTACGGAAGAGACCCAGTTCTTC; cdr3_aa: CASSYSITEETQFF
j_call: TRBJ2-7; v_call: TRBV6-2/TRBV6-3; d_call: .; clone_size: .; cdr3_nt: TGTGCCAGCAGTTACCACACCTACGAGCAGTACTTC; cdr3_aa: CASSYHTYEQYF
j_call: TRBJ2-7; v_call: TRBV6-1; d_call: TRBD1; clone_size: .; cdr3_nt: TGTGCCAGCAGTCCCGACAGGGTCTACGAGCAGTACTTC; cdr3_aa: CASSPDRVYEQYF
j_call: TRBJ2-1; v_call: TRBV6-1; d_call: .; clone_size: large; cdr3_nt: TGTGCCAGCAGTCGACAGGCTCCCTACAATGAGCAGTTCTTC; cdr3_aa: CASSRQAPYNEQFF
j_call: TRBJ2-5; v_call: TRBV27; d_call: .; clone_size: .; cdr3_nt: TGTGCCAGCATGCCGACGCCCCCTAGAGAGACCCAGTACTTC; cdr3_aa: CASMPTPPRETQYF
j_call: TRBJ2-5; v_call: TRBV27; d_call: TRBD2; clone_size: .; cdr3_nt: TGTGCCAGCAGTCAAGGACTAGAAGAGACCCAGTACTTC; cdr3_aa: CASSQGLEETQYF
j_call: TRBJ1-3; v_call: TRBV11-2; d_call: TRBD1; clone_size: once; cdr3_nt: TGTGCCAGCAGCTTAGGGGTACAAGGACAGGCTTTTTCTGGAAACACCATATATTTT; cdr3_aa: CASSLGVQGQAFSGNTIYF
j_call: TRBJ2-1; v_call: TRBV6-1; d_call: TRBD2; clone_size: .; cdr3_nt: TGTGCCAGCAAACTAGCGGGAGGGCCCATTTCCGAGCAGTTCTTC; cdr3_aa: CASKLAGGPISEQFF